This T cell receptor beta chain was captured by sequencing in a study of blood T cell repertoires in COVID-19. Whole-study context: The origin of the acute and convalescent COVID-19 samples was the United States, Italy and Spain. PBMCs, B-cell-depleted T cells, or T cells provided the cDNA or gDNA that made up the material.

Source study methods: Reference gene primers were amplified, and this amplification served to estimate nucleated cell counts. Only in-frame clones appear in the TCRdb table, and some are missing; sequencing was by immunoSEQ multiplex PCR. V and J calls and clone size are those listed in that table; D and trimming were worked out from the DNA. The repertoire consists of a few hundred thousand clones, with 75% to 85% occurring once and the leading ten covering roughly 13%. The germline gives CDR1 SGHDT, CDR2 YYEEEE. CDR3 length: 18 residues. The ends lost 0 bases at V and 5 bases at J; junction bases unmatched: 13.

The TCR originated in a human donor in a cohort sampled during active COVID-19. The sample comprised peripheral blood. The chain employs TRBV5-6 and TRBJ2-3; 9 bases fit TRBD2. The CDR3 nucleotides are TGTGCCAGCAGCTTGGTACCACCCCTGCGGGGGGGCCTAGATACGCAGTATTTT. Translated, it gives CASSLVPPLRGGLDTQYF.